This TCR beta chain derives from a study of blood T cell repertoires in COVID-19. Method: immunoSEQ multiplex PCR; TCRdb's copy keeps in-frame clones and lacks some. The sample includes about 210,000 clones, around 86% seen only once; the top ten take around 10%. Assignments of participants to cohorts depended upon their own reported clinical history. Of note for this clone: Other DNA sequences from this sample encode an identical CDR3 as well.

CDR3 length: 17 amino acids. J lost 3 bases, V lost 0 bases, and 1 base had no gene match. Germline V gene sequence: CDR1 KGHSH, CDR2 LQKENI. The sequence was collected from a woman in her forties or fifties with acute COVID-19. Sequencing was performed on PBMCs or T cells enriched from blood (not recorded which). The genes are TRBV18 and TRBJ2-3, with 15 nucleotides matching TRBD2. DNA of the CDR3: TGTGCCAGCTCACCACCGGGACTAGCGGGGGGAACAGATACGCAGTATTTT. Encoded protein: CASSPPGLAGGTDTQYF. The whole variable domain, filled in from reference TRBV18 and TRBJ2-3, reads NAGVMQNPRHLVRRRGQEARLRCSPMKGHSHVYWYRQLPEEGLKFMVYLQKENIIDESGMPKERFSAEFPKEGPSILRIQQVVRGDSAAYFCASSPPGLAGGTDTQYFGPGTRLTVL.